The text below deals with one TCR beta chain. This specimen belongs to a study of preoperative IRX-2 immunotherapy in early breast cancer. The assay was immunoSEQ multiplex PCR, and TCRdb's table has in-frame clones only and misses some. The data contain roughly 62,000 clones, roughly 94% of them singletons. V gave up 0 bases and J gave up 8 bases, with 13 bases separating them. The CDR3 loop spans 15 amino acids. From germline, CDR1 is LGHNA and CDR2 YSLEER. Treatment here: preoperative locoregional IRX-2 cytokine immunotherapy. Preoperative locoregional IRX-2 cytokine immunotherapy was tested in the phase Ib source study.

The receptor was derived from a human donor with breast cancer. The chain carries TRBV4-3 and TRBJ1-4; no firm D call. This specimen was collected from a patient treated with IRX-2 immunotherapy. The CDR3 DNA reads TGCGCCAGCAGCCAAGATCTCGAGGGCTCGGAAAAACTGTTTTTT. Amino acids: CASSQDLEGSEKLFF.